These T cell receptor beta chains were read from a single sample in a study of blood T cells in healthy people across ages. MiXCR, applied by TCRdb to the 5' RACE reads, yields one record per CDR3 protein. Here the sample spans over a million distinct CDR3 sequences, roughly 60% being singletons. The sample taken for sequencing was blood. The receptors stem from a man aged 18 to 29 in good health. Each CDR3 is given with its conserved first and last residue. The D gene is left open where the match is weak. Only some rows state a clone size, as once, few, many or a class for expanded clones.

>NA|TRBJ2-6|TRBV29-1|few
CSVVRSGANVLTF
TGCAGCGTAGTACGCTCTGGGGCCAACGTCCTGACTTTC
>NA|TRBJ2-5|TRBV3-1|few
CASSQSRDGIKETQYF
TGTGCCAGCAGCCAGTCCCGGGACGGGATTAAAGAGACCCAGTACTTC
>TRBD2|TRBJ2-5|TRBV30|NA
CAEGRGGPETQYF
TGTGCCGAAGGGAGGGGAGGGCCAGAGACCCAGTACTTC
>TRBD2|TRBJ2-5|TRBV15|NA
CATSRDRTSGGKTQYF
TGTGCCACCAGCAGAGATCGGACTAGCGGGGGAAAGACCCAGTACTTC
>NA|TRBJ1-6|TRBV7-2|NA
CASSYQGLGSPLHF
TGTGCCAGCAGCTACCAGGGATTAGGGTCACCCCTCCACTTT
>NA|TRBJ2-3|TRBV7-8|NA
CASVSEGTDTQYF
TGTGCCAGTGTATCTGAGGGCACAGATACGCAGTATTTT
>NA|TRBJ2-3|TRBV10-3|NA
CAISDRSGTGTDTQYF
TGTGCCATCAGTGATCGGAGCGGAACTGGCACAGATACGCAGTATTTT
>TRBD1|TRBJ1-3|TRBV11-2|once
CASSQGEVGNTIYF
TGTGCCAGCAGCCAGGGGGAAGTTGGAAACACCATATATTTT
>TRBD1|TRBJ2-5|TRBV6-2/TRBV6-3|NA
CASSYRDRGLHKQYF
TGTGCCAGCAGTTACCGAGACAGGGGATTGCACAAGCAGTACTTC
>NA|TRBJ1-1|TRBV7-9|NA
CAGSLQEADTEAFF
TGTGCCGGCAGCTTACAAGAGGCAGACACTGAAGCTTTCTTT
>NA|TRBJ2-1|TRBV4-1|few
CASSSGLSPDEQFF
TGCGCCAGCAGCTCCGGGCTGTCCCCCGATGAGCAGTTCTTC
>TRBD2|TRBJ2-3|TRBV7-2|NA
CASSPRTSGVTDTQYF
TGTGCCAGCAGCCCGCGGACTAGCGGGGTCACAGATACGCAGTATTTT
>TRBD1|TRBJ2-1|TRBV7-2|once
CAGSLVTGGYNEQFF
TGTGCCGGCAGCTTAGTGACAGGGGGCTACAATGAGCAGTTCTTC
>TRBD2|TRBJ2-1|TRBV3-1|NA
CASSPLPGGPYNEQFF
TGTGCCAGCAGCCCCCTTCCGGGAGGGCCTTACAATGAGCAGTTCTTC
>TRBD2|TRBJ2-2|TRBV15|few
CATETGGSSTGELFF
TGTGCCACCGAGACGGGGGGTAGTTCTACCGGGGAGCTGTTTTTT
>TRBD1|TRBJ1-1|TRBV5-1|NA
CASSGGQRNTEAFF
TGCGCCAGCAGCGGGGGACAGCGGAACACTGAAGCTTTCTTT
>TRBD2|TRBJ2-1|TRBV6-5|NA
CASRTGTSRGDEQFF
TGTGCCAGCAGAACCGGGACTAGTAGGGGCGATGAGCAGTTCTTC
>TRBD1|TRBJ1-5|TRBV7-6|NA
CASSLSTGANNQPQHF
TGTGCCAGCAGCTTATCGACAGGGGCCAACAATCAGCCCCAGCATTTT
>TRBD2|TRBJ2-5|TRBV4-2|NA
CASSQALAVQETQYF
TGTGCCAGCAGCCAAGCACTAGCGGTCCAAGAGACCCAGTACTTC
>TRBD2|TRBJ2-2|TRBV9|NA
CASSVASSGHYNTGELFF
TGTGCCAGCAGCGTAGCTTCTAGCGGGCACTACAACACCGGGGAGCTGTTTTTT
>NA|TRBJ2-6|TRBV4-2|NA
CASSRIDSGANVLTF
TGTGCCAGCAGCCGGATCGACTCTGGGGCCAACGTCCTGACTTTC
>TRBD1|TRBJ2-7|TRBV11-2|few
CASSFFPGGYEQYF
TGTGCCAGCAGCTTTTTCCCAGGGGGCTACGAGCAGTACTTC